This T cell receptor (beta chain) was recovered during a study of cytomegalovirus exposure and HLA in healthy donors. Looking at the study overall: Roughly 85 million unique TCRs from HLA-typed donors made up an early data release. Researchers found that under 90% of 350 to 500 genotyped donors fell within the Caucasian-associated ancestry cluster.

This PCR relied on a set of 60 Vbeta primers and 13 Jbeta primers. Clones were read by immunoSEQ multiplex PCR, and TCRdb kept only the in-frame ones, dropping some. The sample includes around 120,000 clones, about 75% seen only once; the top ten take about 30%. The source of this sequence is a man in his sixties in good health and CMV-seropositive. Input material: PBMCs.

CDR3 sequence (DNA): TGTGCCAGCAGTTTATCGGGACTCGACGCTTTTGGCTACACCTTC. Its translation is CASSLSGLDAFGYTF. This chain joins TRBV6-5 and TRBJ1-2, with TRBD1 as a possible D gene (5 bases). Trimming took off 4 bases at V and 7 bases at J, with 19 bases between the two ends. This CDR3 region has 15 residues. Looked up from germline, CDR1 is MNHEY and CDR2 is SVGAGI.